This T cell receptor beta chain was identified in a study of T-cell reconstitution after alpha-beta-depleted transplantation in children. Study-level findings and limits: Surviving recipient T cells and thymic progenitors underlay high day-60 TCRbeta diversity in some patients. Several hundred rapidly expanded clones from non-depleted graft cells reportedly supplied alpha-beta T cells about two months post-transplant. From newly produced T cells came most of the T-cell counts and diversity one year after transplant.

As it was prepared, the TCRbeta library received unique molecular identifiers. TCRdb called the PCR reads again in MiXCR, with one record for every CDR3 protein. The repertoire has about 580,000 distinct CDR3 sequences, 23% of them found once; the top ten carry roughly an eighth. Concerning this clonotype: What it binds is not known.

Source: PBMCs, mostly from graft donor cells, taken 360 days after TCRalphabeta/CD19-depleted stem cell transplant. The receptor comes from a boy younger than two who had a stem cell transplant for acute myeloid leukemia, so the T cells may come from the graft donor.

CDR3 DNA sequence: TGTGCCAGCACCCCTCGTAACACCGGGGAGCTGTTTTTT. Protein: CASTPRNTGELFF. The V gene is TRBV7-2, the J gene TRBJ2-2; D gene unclear. CDR3 length equals 13 residues. The germline V gene has CDR1 SGHTA and CDR2 FQGNSA. The ends were cut back, 7 bases at V and 2 bases at J, with 8 bases in the middle.